A single sample is the source of the 24 T cell receptor beta chains below, sequenced in a study of T cells after posttransplantation cyclophosphamide. A marrow graft followed busulfan-fludarabine conditioning, with cyclophosphamide on days +3 and +4. Repertoires were generated with immunoSEQ multiplex PCR, while TCRdb's copy carries only in-frame clones and drops some. The sample presents about 2,300 clones, none singletons. Specimen: PBMCs, collected after an allogeneic stem cell transplant with post-transplant cyclophosphamide. These receptors were taken from a female patient between 55 and 75 years old who received an allogeneic stem cell transplant from an unrelated donor, was CMV-positive, and had acute GVHD only. T cells may partly derive from the graft donor.

This clone has ten or more counts. The J gene is TRBJ2-7, the V gene TRBV7-2; 11 bases map to TRBD1. The CDR3 extends over 13 amino acids. V shed 10 bases and J 7 bases; nucleotides not matched to a gene: 9. Germline V gene lookup returns CDR1 SGHTA and CDR2 FQGNSA. CDR3 amino acids: CATSDRGQREQYF. In DNA, the CDR3 is TGTGCCACTTCGGACAGGGGGCAGAGGGAGCAGTACTTC.

At least ten counts were recorded for this clone. The J gene is TRBJ1-5, the V gene TRBV19; D may be TRBD1 (6 bases). The CDR3 runs to 14 residues. CDR1 is LNHDA, CDR2 SQIVND, per germline (reference sequence). Trimming pared 1 base from V and 7 bases from J, leaving 11 bases between. CDR3 coding DNA: TGTGCCAGTAGTATAGTTTGGGGGCGGCAGCCCCAGCATTTT. This codes for CASSIVWGRQPQHF.

This clone was picked up many times. This chain joins TRBV28 and TRBJ2-7, with D perhaps matching TRBD1 (6 bases). Trimming removed 6 bases from V and 7 bases from J, with 13 bases in between. CDR1 MDHEN and CDR2 SYDVKM come from the germline V gene. There are 12 residues in the CDR3. The CDR3 DNA reads TGTGCCAGCAGCAGGGGACCAGGGGAGCAGTACTTC. This translates into CASSRGPGEQYF.

This clone occurred many times. The chain links TRBV4-2 to TRBJ2-2, with D possibly being TRBD2 (6 bases). Germline V gene lookup returns CDR1 LGHNA and CDR2 YNFKEQ. CDR3 size: 17 residues. The germline V and J ends were trimmed by 0 bases and 6 bases, with 17 bases remaining between them. Written as DNA, the CDR3 is TGTGCCAGCAGCCAAGATGGGGTAGCGGTACAATCCGGGGAGCTGTTTTTT. Protein: CASSQDGVAVQSGELFF.

This clone came up many times. This chain links TRBV5-1 with TRBJ1-1; TRBD1 agrees at 7 bases. The germline CDR1 and CDR2 sequences are SGHRS and YFSETQ. With V trimmed by 3 bases and J by 0 bases, 2 bases remained unmatched. The CDR3 sequence is 14 residues long. The CDR3, as DNA: TGCGCCAGCAGCTCGGGACAGATGAACACTGAAGCTTTCTTT. Encoded protein: CASSSGQMNTEAFF. Full variable domain (remainder filled in from reference TRBV5-1 and TRBJ1-1): KAGVTQTPRYLIKTRGQQVTLSCSPISGHRSVSWYQQTPGQGLQFLFEYFSETQRNKGNFPGRFSGRQFSNSRSEMNVSTLELGDSALYLCASSSGQMNTEAFFGQGTRLTVV.

This clone ranks as medium-sized. V and J are TRBV19 and TRBJ2-5; D is uncertain. CDR1 is LNHDA and CDR2 is SQIVND in the germline V gene (reference sequence). The V end lost 5 bases, the J end lost 2 bases, and 9 bases lay between the germline ends. This CDR3 is 13 amino acids long. The CDR3 loop is CASSEGRQETQYF. In DNA form, the CDR3 reads TGTGCCAGTAGTGAAGGCAGGCAAGAGACCCAGTACTTC. Complete variable domain (other parts from reference TRBV19 and TRBJ2-5): DGGITQSPKYLFRKEGQNVTLSCEQNLNHDAMYWYRQDPGQGLRLIYYSQIVNDFQKGDIAEGYSVSREKKESFPLTVTSAQKNPTAFYLCASSEGRQETQYFGPGTRLLVL.

This clone is medium-sized in the sample. The genes are TRBV15 and TRBJ1-6; D may be TRBD1 (6 bases). CDR1 is LNHNV and CDR2 is YYDKDF in the germline V gene (reference sequence). The CDR3 has 16 amino acids. V was clipped by 2 bases and J by 9 bases, with 17 bases between them. CDR3 nucleotide sequence: TGTGCCACCAGCAGACCCTTGACAGGAACAGGTTCACCCCTCCACTTT. Translated: CATSRPLTGTGSPLHF.

The table lists this clone with many counts. The J gene is TRBJ1-3, the V gene TRBV18, with D possibly TRBD1 on 5 matching bases. The germline V gene has CDR1 KGHSH and CDR2 LQKENI. V lost 5 bases and J 2 bases, leaving 7 bases between the germline ends. The CDR3 length is 13 residues. The CDR3 spells CASSTRAGNTIYF. CDR3 coding DNA: TGTGCCAGCTCAACCAGGGCTGGAAACACCATATATTTT.

The table lists this clone with many counts. The gene calls are TRBV4-1 and TRBJ2-7, with 9 bases matching TRBD1. Germline assignment: CDR1 MGHRA and CDR2 YSYEKL. Trimming removed 0 bases from V and 2 bases from J; junction bases left unmatched: 8. The CDR3 is 17 amino acids. The CDR3: CASSQDPGQGRPYEQYF. In DNA form, the CDR3 reads TGCGCCAGCAGCCAAGATCCCGGACAGGGGCGTCCCTACGAGCAGTACTTC.

This clone is medium-sized (0.01 to 0.1%) by share. DNA of the CDR3: TGCGCCAGCAGCCAAGACCTTGGGTCCGGGGGCTACACCTTC. This gives the protein CASSQDLGSGGYTF. The genes are TRBV4-1 and TRBJ1-2; unclear D gene. Per germline, CDR1 MGHRA and CDR2 YSYEKL. V was shortened by 0 bases and J by 8 bases, with 13 bases between the two germline ends. The CDR3 runs 14 residues.

The chain combines TRBV4-2 with TRBJ2-3; 14 nucleotides match TRBD2. The CDR3 is made up of 18 amino acids. J was trimmed by 2 bases and V by 1 base; bases with no gene match: 5. The germline gives CDR1 LGHNA, CDR2 YNFKEQ. CDR3 DNA sequence: TGTGCCAGCAGCCAAGGGGGGGGACTAGCGGGGGACACAGATACGCAGTATTTT. Its protein product is CASSQGGGLAGDTDTQYF.

This clone turned up a few times. Relative to the germline gene, one junction end is altered; a read error may explain this. This chain uses TRBV4-3 with TRBJ1-2; D gene ambiguous. CDR3 length equals 15 residues. CDR1 is LGHNA and CDR2 is YSLEER in the germline V gene. CDR3 sequence (DNA): TGCGCCGGCAGCCAAGAAGTGGCAGAGGGCTATGGCTACACCTTC. This encodes CAGSQEVAEGYGYTF.

This clone came up a few times. The CDR3: CASKTGAGGRDEQYF. The CDR3 DNA reads as TGCGCCAGCAAAACAGGAGCGGGAGGGAGGGACGAGCAGTACTTC. The V call is TRBV5-1, the J call TRBJ2-7; TRBD2 agrees at 10 bases. The V gene's germline CDR1 is SGHRS and CDR2 YFSETQ. The J segment lost 5 bases and the V segment lost 6 bases, leaving 11 bases of the junction unmatched. This CDR3 region has 15 residues.

This clone occurred many times. V usage is TRBV19 and J usage is TRBJ2-7; 8 bases match TRBD1. Germline V gene sequence: CDR1 LNHDA, CDR2 SQIVND (reference sequence). This CDR3 is built from 16 residues. Losses at the gene ends were 0 bases for V and 2 bases for J; bases not matched to a gene: 6. CDR3 DNA sequence: TGTGCCAGTAGTATAGACACCGGGACAGGTACCTACGAGCAGTACTTC. Translation: CASSIDTGTGTYEQYF.

In this sample, this clone turned up many times. The chain recombines TRBV5-1 with TRBJ1-2; D is unresolved. From germline, CDR1 is SGHRS and CDR2 YFSETQ. V was shortened by 4 bases and J by 12 bases, with 13 bases between the two germline ends. This CDR3 has 11 residues. The CDR3 spells CASSPGSGNTF. For the CDR3, the DNA is TGCGCCAGCAGCCCCGGTTCGGGGAACACCTTC.

This clone was counted many times. The genes are TRBV7-2 and TRBJ2-5, with TRBD2 identical over 9 bases. This CDR3 has 16 amino acids. V lost 5 bases, J lost 5 bases, and 12 bases stayed unmatched. CDR1 is SGHTA and CDR2 is FQGNSA in the germline V gene. In DNA, the CDR3 is TGTGCCAGCAGCCTGGGGACCCAGCGGGGGGTTGAGACCCAGTACTTC. It translates to CASSLGTQRGVETQYF.

Relative to its sample, this clone is medium-sized. The J gene is TRBJ2-2, the V gene TRBV6-2 or TRBV6-3, with unresolved D. Germline V gene data show CDR1 as MNHEY and CDR2 as SVGEGT. V lost 2 bases to trimming and J lost 3 bases, with 13 bases between them. The length of the CDR3 is 16 residues. The CDR3 DNA reads TGTGCCAGCAGTTACCTTGTACTTGGTTACACCGGGGAGCTGTTTTTT. Protein: CASSYLVLGYTGELFF.

The table lists this clone with many counts. V gene TRBV25-1 combines with J gene TRBJ2-5; D possibly corresponds to TRBD1 (5 bases). The germline CDR1 and CDR2 sequences are MGHDK and SYGVNS. The germline V and J ends were trimmed by 10 bases and 7 bases, with 22 bases remaining between them. The CDR3 contains 14 residues. The DNA of the CDR3 is TGTGCCACCACCTTGAAGGGGCGAGCAGGGACCCAGTACTTC. This encodes CATTLKGRAGTQYF. The full variable domain, completed using reference TRBV25-1 and TRBJ2-5, is EADIYQTPRYLVIGTGKKITLECSQTMGHDKMYWYQQDPGMELHLIHYSYGVNSTEKGDLSSESTVSRIRTEHFPLTLESARPSHTSQYLCATTLKGRAGTQYFGPGTRLLVL.

Many counts were recorded for this clone. V and J are TRBV7-6 and TRBJ1-3; no definite D call. The CDR3 length is 16 residues. Germline V gene lookup returns CDR1 SGHVS and CDR2 FNYEAQ. Trimming removed 2 bases from V and 0 bases from J, with 11 bases in between. The CDR3 DNA sequence: TGTGCCAGCAGCTTAAGTCCCAGGAACTCTGGAAACACCATATATTTT. Its protein is CASSLSPRNSGNTIYF.

This clone was observed at least ten times. In DNA, the CDR3 is TGTGCCTGGAGTGTAGCGGGGAATCAGCCCCAGCATTTT. Its protein is CAWSVAGNQPQHF. V and J are TRBV30 and TRBJ1-5; D is ambiguous. The CDR3 consists of 13 residues. Germline V gives CDR1 GTSNPN, CDR2 SVGIG (reference sequence). Trimming stripped 0 bases from V and 4 bases from J, with 7 bases between. The entire variable domain, with the rest obtained from reference TRBV30 and TRBJ1-5, is as follows: SQTIHQWPATLVQPVGSPLSLECTVEGTSNPNLYWYRQAAGRGLQLLFYSVGIGQISSEVPQNLSASRPQDRQFILSSKKLLLSDSGFYLCAWSVAGNQPQHFGDGTRLSIL.

Many counts were recorded for this clone. CDR3 bases: TGTGCCAGCAGATTCCCCGGGACAGGGCTCTACAATGAGCAGTTCTTC. Translated, it gives CASRFPGTGLYNEQFF. The gene calls are TRBV28 and TRBJ2-1; 9 bases are a match to TRBD1. V dropped 6 bases and J dropped 3; count of bases not matched to a gene: 9. The germline V gene encodes CDR1 MDHEN and CDR2 SYDVKM. The CDR3 loop spans 16 amino acids.

In its sample, this clone was seen many times. The rearrangement joins TRBV11-3 to TRBJ2-2, with TRBD1 matching over 7 bases. Germline V gene sequence: CDR1 SGHNT, CDR2 YENEEA. There are 15 residues in the CDR3. J lost 6 bases, V lost 5 bases, and 9 bases had no gene match. CDR3 nucleotide sequence: TGTGCCAGCAGCCGACAGACAGGGATGGCCGGGGAGCTGTTTTTT. Protein sequence: CASSRQTGMAGELFF.

At least ten counts were recorded for this clone. The chain combines TRBV12-3 or TRBV12-4 with TRBJ1-6; 8 bases line up with TRBD1. This CDR3 is 15 amino acids long. V dropped 6 bases and J dropped 7; count of bases not matched to a gene: 8. The CDR3: CASRPRQGTNSPLHF. The CDR3 DNA follows: TGTGCCAGCAGGCCTCGACAGGGGACCAATTCACCCCTCCACTTT.

This clone was counted ten times or more. The J gene is TRBJ2-1, the V gene TRBV9; weak D call: TRBD1 (5 bases). CDR1 SGDLS and CDR2 YYNGEE come from the germline V gene. CDR3 length equals 15 residues. Trimming removed 3 bases from V and 0 bases from J, with 10 bases in between. CDR3: CASSADSSSYNEQFF. The CDR3, as DNA: TGTGCCAGCAGCGCCGACAGTAGCTCCTACAATGAGCAGTTCTTC.